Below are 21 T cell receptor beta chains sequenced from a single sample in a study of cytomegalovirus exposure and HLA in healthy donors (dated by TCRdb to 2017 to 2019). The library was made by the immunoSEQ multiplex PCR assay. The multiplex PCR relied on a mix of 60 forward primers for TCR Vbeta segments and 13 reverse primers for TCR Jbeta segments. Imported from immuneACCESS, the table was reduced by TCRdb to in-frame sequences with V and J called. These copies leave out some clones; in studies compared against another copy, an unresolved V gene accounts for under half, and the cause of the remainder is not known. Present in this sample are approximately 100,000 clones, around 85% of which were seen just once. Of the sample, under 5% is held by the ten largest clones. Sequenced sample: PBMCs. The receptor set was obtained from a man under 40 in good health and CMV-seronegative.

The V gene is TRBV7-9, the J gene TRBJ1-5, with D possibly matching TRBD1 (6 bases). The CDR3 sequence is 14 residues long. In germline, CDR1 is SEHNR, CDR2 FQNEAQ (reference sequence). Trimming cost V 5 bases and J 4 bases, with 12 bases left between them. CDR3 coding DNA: TGTGCCAGCAGCGGGGGCAGCCCTAATCAGCCCCAGCATTTT. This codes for CASSGGSPNQPQHF.

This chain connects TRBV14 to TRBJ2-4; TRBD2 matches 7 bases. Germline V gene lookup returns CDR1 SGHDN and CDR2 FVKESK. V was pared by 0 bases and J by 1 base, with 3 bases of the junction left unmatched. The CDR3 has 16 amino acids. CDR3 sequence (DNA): TGTGCCAGCAGCCAAGACGGGGAGGGTGCCAAAAACATTCAGTACTTC. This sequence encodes CASSQDGEGAKNIQYF.

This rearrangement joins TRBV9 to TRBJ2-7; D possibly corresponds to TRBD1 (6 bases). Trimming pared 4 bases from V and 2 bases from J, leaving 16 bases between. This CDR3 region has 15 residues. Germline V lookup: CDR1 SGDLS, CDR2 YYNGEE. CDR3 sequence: CASSTESQGTYEQYF. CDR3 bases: TGTGCCAGCAGCACAGAGTCCCAGGGGACCTACGAGCAGTACTTC.

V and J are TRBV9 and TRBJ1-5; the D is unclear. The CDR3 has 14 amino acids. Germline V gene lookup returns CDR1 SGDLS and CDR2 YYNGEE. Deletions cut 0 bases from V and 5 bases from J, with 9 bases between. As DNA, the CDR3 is TGTGCCAGCAGCGTAGGAGGGTCCGATCAGCCCCAGCATTTT. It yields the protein CASSVGGSDQPQHF.

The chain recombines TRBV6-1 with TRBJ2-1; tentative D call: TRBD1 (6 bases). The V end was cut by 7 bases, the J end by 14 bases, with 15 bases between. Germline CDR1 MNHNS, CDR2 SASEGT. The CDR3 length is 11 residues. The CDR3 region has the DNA TGTGCCAGCACCCCCGGGACATTCAAGTTCTTC. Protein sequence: CASTPGTFKFF.

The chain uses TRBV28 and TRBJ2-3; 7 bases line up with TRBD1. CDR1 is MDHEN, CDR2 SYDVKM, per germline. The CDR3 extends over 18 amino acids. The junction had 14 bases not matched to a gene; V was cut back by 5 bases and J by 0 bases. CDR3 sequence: CASSEWDRDMFSTDTQYF. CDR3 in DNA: TGTGCCAGCAGTGAATGGGACAGAGACATGTTTAGCACAGATACGCAGTATTTT.

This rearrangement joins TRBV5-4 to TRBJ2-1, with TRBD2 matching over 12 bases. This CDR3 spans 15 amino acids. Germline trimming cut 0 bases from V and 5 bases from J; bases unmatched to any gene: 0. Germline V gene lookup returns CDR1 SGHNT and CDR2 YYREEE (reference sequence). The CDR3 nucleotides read TGTGCCAGCAGCTTGGGACTAGCGGGGGACAATGAGCAGTTCTTC. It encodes CASSLGLAGDNEQFF.

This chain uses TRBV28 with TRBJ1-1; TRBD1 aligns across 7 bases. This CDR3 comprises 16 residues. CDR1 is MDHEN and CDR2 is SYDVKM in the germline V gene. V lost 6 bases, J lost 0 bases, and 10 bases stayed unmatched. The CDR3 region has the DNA TGTGCCAGCAGCCCAATGAGGACAGGTCTGAACACTGAAGCTTTCTTT. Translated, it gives CASSPMRTGLNTEAFF.

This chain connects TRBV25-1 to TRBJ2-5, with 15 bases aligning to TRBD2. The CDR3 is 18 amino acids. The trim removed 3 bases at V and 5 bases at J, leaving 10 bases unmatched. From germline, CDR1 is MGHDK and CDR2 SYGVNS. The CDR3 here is CASSEPVGLAGGRETQYF. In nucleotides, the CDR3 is TGTGCCAGCAGTGAGCCCGTGGGACTAGCGGGAGGTAGGGAGACCCAGTACTTC.

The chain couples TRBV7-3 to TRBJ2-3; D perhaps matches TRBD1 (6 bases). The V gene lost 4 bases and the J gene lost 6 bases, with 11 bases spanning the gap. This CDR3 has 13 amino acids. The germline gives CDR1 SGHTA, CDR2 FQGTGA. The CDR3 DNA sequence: TGTGCCAGCAGCTCGGACAGATTGGATACGCAGTATTTT. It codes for CASSSDRLDTQYF.

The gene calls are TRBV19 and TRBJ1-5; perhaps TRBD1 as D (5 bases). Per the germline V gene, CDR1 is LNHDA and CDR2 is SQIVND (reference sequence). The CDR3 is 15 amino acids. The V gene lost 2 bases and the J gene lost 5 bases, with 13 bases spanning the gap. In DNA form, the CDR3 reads TGTGCCAGTAGTATAAGCCGGGACTCCTATCAGCCCCAGCATTTT. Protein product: CASSISRDSYQPQHF.

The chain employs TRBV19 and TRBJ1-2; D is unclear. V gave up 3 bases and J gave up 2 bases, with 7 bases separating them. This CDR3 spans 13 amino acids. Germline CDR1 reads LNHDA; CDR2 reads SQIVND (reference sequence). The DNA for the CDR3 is TGTGCCAGTAGTATCCGTCAGAACTATGGCTACACCTTC. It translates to CASSIRQNYGYTF.

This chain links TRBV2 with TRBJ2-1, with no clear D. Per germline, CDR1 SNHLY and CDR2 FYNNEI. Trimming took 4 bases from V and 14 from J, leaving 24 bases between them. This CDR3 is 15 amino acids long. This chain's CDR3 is CASSGSRSLRATKFF. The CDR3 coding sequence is TGTGCCAGCAGTGGGTCGAGGAGTCTCAGAGCAACTAAGTTCTTC.

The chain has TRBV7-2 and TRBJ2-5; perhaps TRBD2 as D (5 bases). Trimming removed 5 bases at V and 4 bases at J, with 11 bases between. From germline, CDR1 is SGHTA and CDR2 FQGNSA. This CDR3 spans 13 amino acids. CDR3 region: CASSVGLRETQYF. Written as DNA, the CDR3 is TGTGCCAGCAGCGTAGGACTGAGAGAGACCCAGTACTTC.

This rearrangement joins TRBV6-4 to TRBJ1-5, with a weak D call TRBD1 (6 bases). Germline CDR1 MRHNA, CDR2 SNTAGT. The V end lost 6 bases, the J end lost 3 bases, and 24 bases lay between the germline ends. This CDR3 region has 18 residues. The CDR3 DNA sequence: TGTGCCAGCAGGGACCCGGGACACAAAGAGCGCGTCAATCAGCCCCAGCATTTT. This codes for CASRDPGHKERVNQPQHF.

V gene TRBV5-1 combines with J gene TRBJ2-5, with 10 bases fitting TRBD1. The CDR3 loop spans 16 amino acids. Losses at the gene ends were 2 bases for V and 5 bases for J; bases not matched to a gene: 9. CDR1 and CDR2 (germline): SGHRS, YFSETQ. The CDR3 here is CASSFSPGQGMETQYF. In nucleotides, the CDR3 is TGCGCCAGCAGCTTTAGCCCGGGACAGGGGATGGAGACCCAGTACTTC.

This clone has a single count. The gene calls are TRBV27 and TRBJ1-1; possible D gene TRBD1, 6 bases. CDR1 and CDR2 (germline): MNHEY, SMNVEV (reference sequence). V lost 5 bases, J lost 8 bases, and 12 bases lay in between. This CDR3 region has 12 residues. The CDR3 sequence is CASSGQLGEAFF. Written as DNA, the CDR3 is TGTGCCAGCAGTGGACAGTTAGGGGAAGCTTTCTTT.

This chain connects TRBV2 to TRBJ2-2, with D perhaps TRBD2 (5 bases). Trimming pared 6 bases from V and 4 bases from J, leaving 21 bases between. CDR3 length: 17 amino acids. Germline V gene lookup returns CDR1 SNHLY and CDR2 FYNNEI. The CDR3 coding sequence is TGTGCCAGCAGACCCTTCCGGGATGTATCTTTCACCGGGGAGCTGTTTTTT. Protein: CASRPFRDVSFTGELFF.

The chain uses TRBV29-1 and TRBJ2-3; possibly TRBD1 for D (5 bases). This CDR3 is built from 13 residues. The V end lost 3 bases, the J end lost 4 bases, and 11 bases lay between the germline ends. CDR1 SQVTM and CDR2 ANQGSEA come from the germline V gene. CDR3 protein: CSVELQGPDTQYF. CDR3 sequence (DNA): TGCAGCGTTGAGCTCCAGGGCCCAGATACGCAGTATTTT.

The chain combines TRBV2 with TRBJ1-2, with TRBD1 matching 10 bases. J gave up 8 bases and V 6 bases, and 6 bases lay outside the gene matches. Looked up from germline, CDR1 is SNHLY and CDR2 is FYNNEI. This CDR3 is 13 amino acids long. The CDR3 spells CASRDRGVKGYTF. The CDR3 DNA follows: TGTGCCAGCAGGGACAGGGGGGTAAAGGGCTACACCTTC. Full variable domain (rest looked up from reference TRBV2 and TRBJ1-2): EPEVTQTPSHQVTQMGQEVILRCVPISNHLYFYWYRQILGQKVEFLVSFYNNEISEKSEIFDDQFSVERPDGSNFTLKIRSTKLEDSAMYFCASRDRGVKGYTFGSGTRLTVV.

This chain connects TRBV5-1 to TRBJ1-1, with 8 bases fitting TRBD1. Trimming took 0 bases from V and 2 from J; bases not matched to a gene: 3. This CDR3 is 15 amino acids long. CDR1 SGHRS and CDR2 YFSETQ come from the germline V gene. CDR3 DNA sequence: TGCGCCAGCAGCTTGGATGGACAGGGCAACACTGAAGCTTTCTTT. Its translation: CASSLDGQGNTEAFF.